This T cell receptor beta chain was captured in a study of blood T cells in healthy people across ages. Study observations and caveats: Per million T cells, the diversity of TCR beta decreased roughly linearly as age advanced. Investigators treated diversity estimates from one million T cells as underestimates.

With a J-beta primer mix and a sample-barcoded 5' primer, a second PCR ran about 6 to 11 cycles. Unique molecular identifiers of 12 random nucleotides labeled each cDNA. TCRdb re-called the 5' RACE reads through MiXCR, storing one row per CDR3 protein. The sample lists 650,000 to 700,000 distinct CDR3 sequences; less than 40% were seen once. Only a few counts were recorded for this clonotype. Its antigen is currently unknown. RNA extraction gave at least 5 micrograms of total RNA per sample. The CDR3 runs to 15 residues. Germline-derived CDR1 and CDR2 are MDHEN and SYDVKM. The junction had 12 bases not matched to a gene; V was cut back by 8 bases and J by 5 bases.

What was sequenced was blood. V gene TRBV28 combines with J gene TRBJ2-5; 9 nucleotides match TRBD2. The origin of this receptor is an elderly woman in good health. This CDR3 is CASLSSGVAGETQYF. CDR3 in DNA: TGTGCCAGCCTCTCTAGCGGGGTTGCTGGCGAGACCCAGTACTTC.